Listed below are T cell receptor beta chains from one sample, sequenced in a study of cytomegalovirus exposure and HLA in healthy donors. Method: immunoSEQ multiplex PCR; TCRdb's copy keeps in-frame clones and lacks some. Recorded for this sample: roughly 70,000 clones. Sequencing was done on a sample of PBMCs. The source of these receptors is a female donor in good health and CMV-seropositive. The conserved cysteine and the conserved F or W are not part of the CDR3 here. Fields, in order: J gene, V gene, CDR3 protein.

>TRBJ2-3|TRBV30
ACRTSGGTDTQY
>TRBJ2-1|TRBV7-9
ASSFYRENEQF
>TRBJ1-5|TRBV30
AWNSRTGQPQH
>TRBJ2-3|TRBV7-7
ASSLGVAGSTDTQY
>TRBJ2-7|TRBV13
ASSFATNYEQY
>TRBJ1-1|TRBV19
ASRIQGVENTEAF
>TRBJ2-7|TRBV27
ASSMGHQLSYEQY
>TRBJ2-3|TRBV7-8
AHSFSETEPEDTDTQY
>TRBJ2-1|TRBV7-2
ASSSGLAGVHEQF
>TRBJ2-7|TRBV7-9
ASSLGWTGGYEQY
>TRBJ2-7|TRBV9
ASSAGQIQAYEQY
>TRBJ2-1|TRBV28
ASSIPTSGRLSSYNEQF
>TRBJ2-2|TRBV7-2
ASSLTGGLNTGELF
>TRBJ2-1|TRBV28
ASGGLAGGLGEQF
>TRBJ1-6|TRBV6-6
ASSYGSSYNSPLH
>TRBJ2-3|TRBV10-3
ATSSGELLADTQY
>TRBJ1-1|TRBV4-3
ASSQTKNTEAF
>TRBJ2-7|TRBV5-1
ASTPQGPVYEQY
>TRBJ2-2|TRBV27
ASSLLGLAGIRGTGELF
>TRBJ1-2|TRBV27
ASSTLTGPGAGYT
>TRBJ2-7|TRBV28
ASSLSIGLLYEQY
>TRBJ1-3|TRBV6-5
ASSSGQGGNTIY
>TRBJ2-3|TRBV11-2
ASSLAPADTQY
>TRBJ2-7|TRBV7-6
AIRPEDRGNSYEQY
>TRBJ2-7|TRBV25-1
ASSEGLGSIYEQY
>TRBJ2-5|TRBV5-1
ASSLDGGTPSQY
>TRBJ2-2|TRBV2
ASSEASGGSGELF
>TRBJ2-1|TRBV12-5
ASSRADSSYNEQF
>TRBJ2-3|TRBV7-9
ASSLVLAGDTQY
>TRBJ2-5|TRBV2
ASSEEASGGSTQY
>TRBJ1-4|TRBV9
ASSDGTATNEKLF
>TRBJ2-2|TRBV28
ASSFYSTGELF
>TRBJ2-4|TRBV7-8
ASSLGGTDIQY
>TRBJ2-7|TRBV5-1
ASSLAYSGLANSHEQY
>TRBJ1-4|TRBV5-1
ASSLSSGGYEKLF
>TRBJ2-7|TRBV13
ASSLGRVTYEQY
>TRBJ2-1|TRBV28
ASSFSEWGLAGNEQF
>TRBJ2-3|TRBV28
ASSLGLTGSSQY
>TRBJ2-5|TRBV7-2
ASSSGTYQETQY